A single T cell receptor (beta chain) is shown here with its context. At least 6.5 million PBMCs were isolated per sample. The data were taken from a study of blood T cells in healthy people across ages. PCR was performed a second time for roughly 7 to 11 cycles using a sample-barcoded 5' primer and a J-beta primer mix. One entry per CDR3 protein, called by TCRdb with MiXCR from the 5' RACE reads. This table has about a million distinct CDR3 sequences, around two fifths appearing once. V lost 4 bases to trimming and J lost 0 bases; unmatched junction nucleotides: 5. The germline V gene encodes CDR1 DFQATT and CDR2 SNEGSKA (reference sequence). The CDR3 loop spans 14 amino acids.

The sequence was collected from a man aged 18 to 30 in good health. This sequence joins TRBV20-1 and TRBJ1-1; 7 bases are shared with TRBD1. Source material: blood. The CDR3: CSAKRGGMNTEAFF. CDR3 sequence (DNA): TGCAGTGCTAAGAGAGGGGGCATGAACACTGAAGCTTTCTTT.